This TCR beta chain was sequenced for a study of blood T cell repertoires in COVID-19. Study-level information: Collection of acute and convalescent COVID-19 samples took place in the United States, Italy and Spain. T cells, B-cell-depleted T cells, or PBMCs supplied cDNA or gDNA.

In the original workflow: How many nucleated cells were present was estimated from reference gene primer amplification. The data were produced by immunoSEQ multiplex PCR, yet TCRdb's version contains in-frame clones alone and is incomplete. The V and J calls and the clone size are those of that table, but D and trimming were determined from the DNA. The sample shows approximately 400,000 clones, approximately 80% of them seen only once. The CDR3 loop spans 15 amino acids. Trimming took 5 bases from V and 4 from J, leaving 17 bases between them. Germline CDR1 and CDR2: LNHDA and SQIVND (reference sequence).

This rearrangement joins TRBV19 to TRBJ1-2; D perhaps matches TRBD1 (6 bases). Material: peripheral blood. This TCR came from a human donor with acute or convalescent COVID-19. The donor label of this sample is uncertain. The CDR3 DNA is TGTGCCAGTAGTTTTTCGACAGGAAGCTTCTATGGCTACACCTTC. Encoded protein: CASSFSTGSFYGYTF.